The next 32 T cell receptor beta chains were all read from a single sample in a study of T-cell reconstitution after alpha-beta-depleted transplantation in children. Preparing the TCRbeta library involved the use of unique molecular identifiers. A single record per CDR3 protein comes from TCRdb applying MiXCR to the PCR reads. The table records over 450,000 distinct CDR3 sequences, 10% to 13% of them present only once. The starting material was PBMCs, obtained before TCRalphabeta/CD19-depleted stem cell transplant. The receptors here all came from a child aged 2-15 years with inherited bone marrow failure, due to receive a stem cell transplant.

On this clonotype: This may be a read error: a much more frequent sequence differs by one nucleotide. The rearrangement joins TRBV5-1 to TRBJ1-5; tentatively, D is TRBD1 (5 bases). The germline CDR1 and CDR2 sequences are SGHRS and YFSETQ. This CDR3 comprises 14 residues. Trimming pared 1 base from V and 7 bases from J, leaving 12 bases between. The CDR3 DNA sequence: TGCGCCAGCAGCTTGAGGGCAGGGAAACAGCCCCAGCATTTT. Translation gives CASSLRAGKQPQHF.

The table lists this clonotype with many counts. The V call is TRBV5-6, the J call TRBJ2-7, with 9 positions matching TRBD2. CDR3 length equals 14 residues. In germline, CDR1 is SGHDT, CDR2 YYEEEE. Germline trimming cut 2 bases from V and 5 bases from J; bases unmatched to any gene: 5. The CDR3 spells CASSFGGRVDEQYF. The CDR3 DNA sequence: TGTGCCAGCAGCTTCGGCGGGAGGGTCGACGAGCAGTACTTC.

This clonotype has a count of ten or more. V gene TRBV5-1 combines with J gene TRBJ1-1; D not resolved. V was cut by 1 base and J by 3 bases, with 10 bases left in between. Germline V gene sequence: CDR1 SGHRS, CDR2 YFSETQ. CDR3 size: 14 residues. The CDR3 reads CASSLRPGDTEAFF. Here the CDR3 DNA reads TGCGCCAGCAGCTTGCGCCCAGGAGACACTGAAGCTTTCTTT.

This clonotype has only a few counts. The V call is TRBV6-2 or TRBV6-3, the J call TRBJ1-2; possible D gene TRBD1, 6 bases. CDR1 is MNHEY and CDR2 is SVGEGT in the germline V gene. The CDR3 is made up of 13 amino acids. With 2 bases removed from V and 6 bases from J, the gap between germline ends came to 10 bases. In nucleotides, the CDR3 is TGTGCCAGCAGTTACGGCACAGGGAATGGCTACACCTTC. It translates to CASSYGTGNGYTF.

V and J are TRBV5-4 and TRBJ2-5; 8 nucleotides agree with TRBD2. V trimming: 4 bases; J trimming: 1 base; junction bases outside the gene matches: 3. This CDR3 spans 14 amino acids. Germline-derived CDR1 and CDR2 are SGHNT and YYREEE (reference sequence). CDR3 sequence (DNA): TGTGCCAGCAGCGCCGGGACTAGCCAAGAGACCCAGTACTTC. Amino acid sequence: CASSAGTSQETQYF.

This clonotype was counted at least ten times. The chain carries TRBV28 and TRBJ2-3; D is possibly TRBD1 (5 bases). The length of the CDR3 is 15 residues. V lost 3 bases and J lost 2, with 12 bases in between. Germline CDR1 and CDR2: MDHEN and SYDVKM. CDR3 sequence (DNA): TGTGCCAGCAGTTTTGGGGCGTCCCACACAGATACGCAGTATTTT. Translating gives CASSFGASHTDTQYF.

This clonotype was seen ten or more times. The V gene is TRBV4-3, the J gene TRBJ2-7; D could derive from TRBD1 or TRBD2 (5 bases each). CDR3 length: 14 residues. V shed 0 bases and J shed 11 bases, with 17 bases lying between them. Germline CDR1 is LGHNA and CDR2 is YSLEER. The CDR3 region is CASSQDRVGAEEYF. The CDR3 DNA reads TGCGCCAGCAGCCAAGATCGGGTAGGGGCGGAGGAGTACTTC.

This clonotype was seen repeatedly, ten times or more. V and J are TRBV29-1 and TRBJ2-5; a possible D gene is TRBD1 (5 bases). This CDR3 is built from 12 residues. Germline CDR1 is SQVTM and CDR2 is ANQGSEA. The V end was cut by 6 bases, the J end by 9 bases, with 17 bases between. The CDR3, as DNA: TGCAGCGTCCACACGGACACCTCGTCCCAGTACTTC. As protein: CSVHTDTSSQYF.

This clonotype was seen repeatedly, ten times or more. The CDR3 reads CASSQEPRLSYEQYF. For the CDR3, the DNA is TGTGCCAGCAGCCAAGAACCTCGCTTGTCCTACGAGCAGTACTTC. This rearrangement joins TRBV14 to TRBJ2-7; the D is unclear. Germline V gene sequence: CDR1 SGHDN, CDR2 FVKESK. V was clipped by 0 bases and J by 1 base, with 10 bases between them. This CDR3 is built from 15 residues. Full variable domain (rest looked up from reference TRBV14 and TRBJ2-7): EAGVTQFPSHSVIEKGQTVTLRCDPISGHDNLYWYRRVMGKEIKFLLHFVKESKQDESGMPNNRFLAERTGGTYSTLKVQPAELEDSGVYFCASSQEPRLSYEQYFGPGTRLTVT.

V is TRBV7-7 and J is TRBJ2-1, with D hard to call. Germline CDR1 is SSHAT and CDR2 is FNYEAQ (reference sequence). CDR3 length: 8 residues. The CDR3 DNA reads TGTGCTAGACCCCAAGGGTTCTTC. Amino acids: CARPQGFF.

Remarks on this clonotype: The germline gene is not matched at one end of the junction; a read error may be the cause. The genes are TRBV12-3 or TRBV12-4 and TRBJ2-7; the D call may be TRBD1 or TRBD2 (6 bases each). The CDR3 loop spans 19 amino acids. The CDR3 nucleotides are TGTGCCAGCTGTTTAGATCGCGGTTCTCCGGGCGGGACATCCAGGGAGCAGTACTTC. This codes for CASCLDRGSPGGTSREQYF.

This clonotype was recorded at least ten times. J is TRBJ2-5 and V is TRBV29-1, with 9 bases aligning to TRBD2. The junction had 16 bases not matched to a gene; V was cut back by 0 bases and J by 2 bases. Germline V gives CDR1 SQVTM, CDR2 ANQGSEA. The CDR3 consists of 19 residues. The CDR3 coding sequence is TGCAGCGTTGAAGAGATGGCCATGGCTAGCGGGGTGTCACAAGAGACCCAGTACTTC. Translated: CSVEEMAMASGVSQETQYF.

This clonotype was counted at least ten times. The rearrangement uses TRBV7-9 and TRBJ2-1; D possibly corresponds to TRBD2 (6 bases). The CDR3 sequence is 17 residues long. CDR1 SEHNR and CDR2 FQNEAQ come from the germline V gene (reference sequence). The V end lost 1 base, the J end lost 6 bases, and 19 bases lay between the germline ends. CDR3 loop: CASSLDGGISAPNEQFF. The DNA of the CDR3 is TGTGCCAGCAGCTTAGATGGGGGGATATCGGCCCCCAATGAGCAGTTCTTC.

This clonotype has ten or more counts. The rearrangement joins TRBV5-1 to TRBJ2-2, with TRBD2 identical over 8 bases. Trimming removed 8 bases from V and 7 bases from J; junction bases left unmatched: 10. The CDR3 covers 14 residues. CDR1 and CDR2 from the germline V gene are SGHRS and YFSETQ. The CDR3: CASSTGSGGGELFF. As DNA, the CDR3 is TGCGCCAGTTCGACGGGGAGCGGGGGCGGGGAGCTGTTTTTT.

The sample holds one count of this clonotype. A read error may explain this, as a much larger clone is one base away. J is TRBJ2-1 and V is TRBV28, with D possibly being TRBD1 or TRBD2 (5 bases each). Trimming took 2 bases from V and 0 from J, leaving 17 bases between them. The CDR3 covers 18 residues. The germline V gene has CDR1 MDHEN and CDR2 SYDVKM. CDR3 amino acids: CASSLNTWGKFSYNEQFF. CDR3 nucleotides: TGTGCCAGCAGTTTAAATACCTGGGGGAAATTCTCCTACAATGAGCAGTTCTTC.

This clonotype was found many times. The chain combines TRBV20-1 with TRBJ1-2; 10 bases match TRBD1. Germline CDR1 reads DFQATT; CDR2 reads SNEGSKA (reference sequence). V gave up 5 bases and J gave up 6 bases; unmatched junction bases: 15. The CDR3 extends over 16 amino acids. CDR3 in DNA: TGCAGTGCTCCCGAGATATATACCGGGACAGGGGATGGCTACACCTTC. Translation gives CSAPEIYTGTGDGYTF.

This clonotype was counted between two and nine times. The chain has TRBV28 and TRBJ2-7; D ambiguous. CDR3 length: 13 amino acids. Germline V lookup: CDR1 MDHEN, CDR2 SYDVKM. V lost 5 bases, J lost 2 bases, and 10 bases lay in between. CDR3 DNA: TGTGCCAGCAGTAAAAGGAATACCTACGAGCAGTACTTC. Translating it yields CASSKRNTYEQYF.

About this clonotype: A much larger clone is a single base away; this may be a read error. The chain couples TRBV3-1 to TRBJ2-1; no clear D gene. CDR3 length: 16 amino acids. Germline V gene lookup returns CDR1 LGHDT and CDR2 YNNKEL (reference sequence). This CDR3 reads CASTQVGVVRIDGQFF. Written as DNA, the CDR3 is TGTGCCAGCACCCAAGTCGGAGTCGTCCGGATTGATGGGCAGTTCTTC.

In this sample, this clonotype turned up many times. This chain uses TRBV28 with TRBJ2-7; 11 nucleotides line up with TRBD2. Germline V gives CDR1 MDHEN, CDR2 SYDVKM. The CDR3 length is 15 residues. V lost 8 bases and J lost 7; bases outside the gene matches: 13. The CDR3 DNA sequence: TGTGCCAGCGCCCTTCCTAGCGGGAGGACCCTAGAGCAGTACTTC. This translates into CASALPSGRTLEQYF.

This clonotype was detected a few times. This chain uses TRBV14 with TRBJ1-2; 11 positions match TRBD1. The CDR3 loop spans 17 amino acids. Per the germline V gene, CDR1 is SGHDN and CDR2 is FVKESK. V trimming: 0 bases; J trimming: 3 bases; junction bases outside the gene matches: 6. The CDR3 coding sequence is TGTGCCAGCAGCCAAGATCGATGGGACAGGGGGGACTATGGCTACACCTTC. Translating it yields CASSQDRWDRGDYGYTF.

The table lists this clonotype with many counts. This sequence joins TRBV12-3 or TRBV12-4 and TRBJ2-5; D perhaps matches TRBD1 (5 bases). This CDR3 is 13 amino acids long. Trimming removed 6 bases from V and 1 base from J, with 9 bases in between. CDR3 in DNA: TGTGCCAGCAGGTGGGGCGCCCAAGAGACCCAGTACTTC. It translates to CASRWGAQETQYF.

The sample holds a few counts of this clonotype. J is TRBJ1-4 and V is TRBV19, with 8 bases lining up with TRBD1. The CDR3 totals 16 residues. CDR1 is LNHDA, CDR2 SQIVND, per germline (reference sequence). J lost 6 bases, V lost 5 bases, and 11 bases had no gene match. This chain's CDR3 is CASSLRTGTGYEKLFF. The CDR3 region has the DNA TGTGCCAGTAGTCTACGGACCGGGACAGGTTATGAAAAACTGTTTTTT.

The chain couples TRBV2 to TRBJ2-1; maybe TRBD1 (6 bases). Germline-derived CDR1 and CDR2 are SNHLY and FYNNEI. The CDR3 is made up of 15 amino acids. V lost 6 bases and J 3 bases, leaving 15 bases between the germline ends. This CDR3 reads CASSSVGAGYNEQFF. The CDR3 DNA follows: TGTGCCAGCAGCTCCGTGGGGGCAGGCTACAATGAGCAGTTCTTC.

This clonotype showed up many times. This sequence joins TRBV29-1 and TRBJ2-1; D gene ambiguous. The germline V and J ends were trimmed by 4 bases and 6 bases, with 10 bases remaining between them. There are 12 residues in the CDR3. Germline CDR1 SQVTM, CDR2 ANQGSEA. DNA of the CDR3: TGCAGCGTTGCCCCCGCGCCCAATGAGCAGTTCTTC. This encodes CSVAPAPNEQFF.

The CDR3: CASSLVWNTDTQYF. CDR3 bases: TGTGCCAGCAGCCTCGTTTGGAACACAGATACGCAGTATTTT. V gene TRBV12-3 or TRBV12-4 combines with J gene TRBJ2-3, with no clear D. The length of the CDR3 is 14 residues. V lost 6 bases to trimming and J lost 2 bases, with 12 bases between them.

Many counts were recorded for this clonotype. J is TRBJ2-3 and V is TRBV2; D is undetermined. Germline CDR1 reads SNHLY; CDR2 reads FYNNEI. V was pared by 5 bases and J by 0 bases, with 12 bases between. The CDR3 length is 15 residues. CDR3 DNA: TGTGCCAGCAGTCGGGTCCGATCTAGCACAGATACGCAGTATTTT. Protein: CASSRVRSSTDTQYF. Full variable domain (missing parts from reference TRBV2 and TRBJ2-3): EPEVTQTPSHQVTQMGQEVILRCVPISNHLYFYWYRQILGQKVEFLVSFYNNEISEKSEIFDDQFSVERPDGSNFTLKIRSTKLEDSAMYFCASSRVRSSTDTQYFGPGTRLTVL.

At least ten counts were recorded for this clonotype. This rearrangement joins TRBV20-1 to TRBJ2-7; TRBD2 agrees at 11 bases. Per germline, CDR1 DFQATT and CDR2 SNEGSKA (reference sequence). CDR3 length: 14 amino acids. Trimming removed 2 bases from V and 3 bases from J; junction bases left unmatched: 3. The CDR3 nucleotides are TGCAGTGCTAGATACGGGACTAGCGGCTACGAGCAGTACTTC. Amino acids: CSARYGTSGYEQYF.

The J gene is TRBJ2-7, the V gene TRBV6-1; TRBD1 is a possible D gene (5 bases). Germline values: CDR1 MNHNS, CDR2 SASEGT. Trimming pared 5 bases from V and 3 bases from J, leaving 11 bases between. This CDR3 has 13 amino acids. This CDR3 reads CASSPREGYEQYF. DNA for the CDR3: TGTGCCAGCAGTCCCAGGGAAGGCTACGAGCAGTACTTC.

The chain couples TRBV29-1 to TRBJ2-5; D may be TRBD1 or TRBD2 (6 bases each). Germline CDR1 SQVTM, CDR2 ANQGSEA. Trimming removed 5 bases at V and 0 bases at J, with 13 bases between. The CDR3 totals 14 residues. CDR3 amino acids: CSVWGADYQETQYF. Here the CDR3 DNA reads TGCAGCGTTTGGGGGGCCGACTACCAAGAGACCCAGTACTTC.

At least ten counts were recorded for this clonotype. The chain employs TRBV6-5 and TRBJ2-7; perhaps D is TRBD1 or TRBD2 (5 bases each). This CDR3 is built from 13 residues. Germline CDR1 is MNHEY and CDR2 is SVGAGI. Between the trimmed V and J ends, which lost 3 bases and 6 bases, there was a span of 12 bases. CDR3 sequence: CASSYSGTAEQYF. CDR3 nucleotide sequence: TGTGCCAGCAGTTATTCCGGGACGGCCGAGCAGTACTTC.

The genes are TRBV7-2 and TRBJ1-1; D gene uncertain. The V end was cut by 0 bases, the J end by 10 bases, with 15 bases between. This CDR3 comprises 14 residues. Germline loops: CDR1 SGHTA, CDR2 FQGNSA. The CDR3 bases are TGTGCCAGCAGCTTAGCGCTTCCCCGGGCTGGAGCTTTCTTT. Amino acids: CASSLALPRAGAFF.

About this clonotype itself: Being one base from a much bigger clone, this may be a read error. This sequence joins TRBV28 and TRBJ1-5, with 7 nucleotides matching TRBD1. Germline V gives CDR1 MDHEN, CDR2 SYDVKM. CDR3 length equals 13 residues. J gave up 8 bases and V 5 bases, and 6 bases lay outside the gene matches. The CDR3 DNA reads TGTGCCAGCAGTACGCAGGGGGGTGAGCCCCAGCATTTT. It encodes CASSTQGGEPQHF.